This paragraph covers one T cell receptor (beta chain) sequence. This specimen comes from a study of T cells after somatic rescue of genetic block. Germline V lookup: CDR1 LNHNV, CDR2 YYDKDF (reference sequence). The CDR3 is 14 amino acids. V lost 6 bases to trimming and J lost 5 bases, with 16 bases between them. Libraries were prepared by immunoSEQ multiplex PCR; TCRdb keeps only in-frame clonotypes and omits some of them. The sample records over 55,000 clones, 92% being singletons. This chain connects TRBV15 to TRBJ1-1, with a weak D call TRBD1 (6 bases). This receptor was taken from a man aged 35 to 55. The sequencing input was peripheral blood mononuclear cells (PBMCs). CDR3 bases: TGTGCCACCAGGTCAACCGCGGACAGAACTGAAGCTTTCTTT. Encoded protein: CATRSTADRTEAFF.